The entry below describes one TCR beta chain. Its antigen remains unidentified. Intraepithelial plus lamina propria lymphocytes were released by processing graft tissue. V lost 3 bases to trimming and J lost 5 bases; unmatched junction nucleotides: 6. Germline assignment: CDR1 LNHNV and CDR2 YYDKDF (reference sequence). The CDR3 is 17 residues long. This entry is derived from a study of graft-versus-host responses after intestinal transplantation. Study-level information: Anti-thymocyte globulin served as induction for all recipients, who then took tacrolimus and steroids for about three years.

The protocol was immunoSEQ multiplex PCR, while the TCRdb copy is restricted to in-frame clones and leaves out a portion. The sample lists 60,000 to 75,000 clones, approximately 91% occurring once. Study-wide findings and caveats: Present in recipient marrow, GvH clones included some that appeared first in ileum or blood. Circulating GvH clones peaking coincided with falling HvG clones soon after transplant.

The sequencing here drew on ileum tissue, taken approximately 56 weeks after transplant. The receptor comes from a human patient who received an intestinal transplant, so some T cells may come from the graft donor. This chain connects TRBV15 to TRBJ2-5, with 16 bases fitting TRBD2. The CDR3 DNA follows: TGTGCCACCAGCAGCGGCGGGACTAGCGGGAGGGAGGAGACCCAGTACTTC. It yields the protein CATSSGGTSGREETQYF.